This T cell receptor (beta chain) was retrieved from a study of Ad26.COV2.S vaccination and SARS-CoV-2 variants. Findings and caveats of the study: The breadth of spike-specific CD8+ and CD4+ T cell responses after vaccination was reportedly substantial. It was found that vaccine and placebo recipients had similar non-spike TCR breadth.

This clone was seen a handful of times. Its antigen is unknown. Treatment: approximately 18 received Ad26.COV2.S at low or high dose, single or two shots; 5 received placebo; per-sample allocation not given. Repertoires come from day 63 after the first vaccine or placebo injection. Germline CDR1 MNHEY, CDR2 SVGEGT. The CDR3 has 15 residues. Trimming took 2 bases from V and 6 from J; bases not matched to a gene: 5. TCRdb's copy holds only in-frame clones and misses some; the assay was immunoSEQ multiplex PCR. This sample yields about 400,000 clones, of which 83% are seen a single time; approximately 7.8% belongs to the top ten.

The chain couples TRBV6-2 or TRBV6-3 to TRBJ2-2; 8 bases are a match to TRBD1. The sequencing here drew on peripheral blood, taken in a trial of Ad26.COV2.S vaccine versus placebo. This clonotype was obtained from a person between 18 and 59 years old who received the Ad26.COV2.S COVID-19 vaccine or a placebo. The CDR3 region has the DNA TGTGCCAGCAGTTACCGCACAGGGGGAGCCGGGGAGCTGTTTTTT. It yields the protein CASSYRTGGAGELFF.